The TCR beta chain under discussion was sequenced for a study of shared clonotypes between healthy human individuals. For the study at large: Plates per donor: three CD4 naive, three CD4 memory, two CD8 naive, one CD8 memory. General observations from the study: Clonotypes not shared had lower generation probabilities than those common to all four donors. Researchers sampled blood only, noting tissue repertoires likely differ.

A CD45RA-negative memory subset and a CD45RA+ naive subset were separated from the CD4+ cells. The table came from immunoSEQ multiplex PCR; TCRdb's copy has only in-frame clones and leaves some out. Seen here are roughly 700,000 clones, roughly 70% observed once, and the top ten hold 1.5% to 2%. A note on this clone: Its specificity is not known.

This clonotype was sampled from a woman in her 30s in good health. The sample was memory CD4+ T cells sorted from blood. Subset of the sample: CD45RA-negative fraction.

This CDR3 is CASSEAAGRDTEAFF. The CDR3 DNA reads as TGTGCCAGCAGTGAAGCGGCAGGGCGGGACACTGAAGCTTTCTTT. The chain employs TRBV6-1 and TRBJ1-1; a weak D match, TRBD1 (5 bases). Germline V gene sequence: CDR1 MNHNS, CDR2 SASEGT. The CDR3 runs 15 residues. The V gene lost 0 bases and the J gene lost 3 bases, with 11 bases spanning the gap.